The clone carrying this TCR beta chain has just one count. Study members were between about 18 and 89 years old and lived in 24 US regions. Participant reports of clinical history set cohort assignment. The CDR3 has 15 residues. The V gene's germline CDR1 is MGHRA and CDR2 YSYEKL. After removal of 1 base from V and 2 bases from J, the junction contained 3 bases not matched to a gene. The entry originates in a study of blood T cell repertoires in COVID-19. Study at large: Acute and convalescent COVID-19 samples came from the United States, Italy and Spain.

As handled by the study authors: It was from reference gene primer amplification that nucleated cell counts were estimated. The data were produced by immunoSEQ multiplex PCR, yet TCRdb's version contains in-frame clones alone and is incomplete. V and J calls and clone size are those listed in that table; D and trimming were worked out from the DNA. Counted here are 250,000 or so clones, around nine tenths occurring once; the ten biggest clones make up under 3%. The chain joins TRBV4-1 to TRBJ2-5, with 8 bases identical to TRBD1. The sequence was obtained from a woman between 18 and 30 years old who had recovered from COVID-19. The material sequenced was PBMCs or T cells enriched from blood (not recorded which). CDR3 DNA sequence: TGCGCCAGCAGCCAAGTCCGACAGGGGCAAGAGACCCAGTACTTC. It codes for CASSQVRQGQETQYF.